This T cell receptor (beta chain) was sequenced in a study of CD8+ T cells in alopecia areata. Study overall: Treatment ran 6 to 18 months, with 6 months of follow-up afterward.

About this clone: Its antigen remains unknown.

Sample treatment: oral pan-JAK inhibitor, 5-10 mg twice daily. General observations from the study: Lesional scalp exceeded normal scalp in clonality, especially in alopecia totalis/universalis.

The germline CDR1 and CDR2 sequences are MGHDK and SYGVNS. V shed 4 bases and J shed 1 base, with 9 bases lying between them. The CDR3 consists of 14 residues. cDNA prepared by RNA extraction and subsequent reverse transcription served as the template for sequencing. Only in-frame clones appear in the TCRdb table, and some are missing; sequencing was by immunoSEQ multiplex PCR. Of approximately 170,000 clones in the sample, around 56% are singletons; the top ten hold about 0.69%. The TCR sequence derives from a human donor with alopecia areata. The gene calls are TRBV25-1 and TRBJ2-3; D could derive from TRBD1 or TRBD2 (5 bases each). This sample comprised CD4+ T cells sorted from blood, obtained at week 4, from a patient treated with tofacitinib. The CDR3 DNA follows: TGTGCCAGCAGTGTACCGGGGCGCACAGATACGCAGTATTTT. Its protein product is CASSVPGRTDTQYF.